This T cell receptor (beta chain) was documented in a study of T cells in localized non-small cell lung cancer. The V gene lost 3 bases and the J gene lost 4 bases, with 17 bases spanning the gap. Germline CDR1 and CDR2: SGHTS and YDEGEE. The length of the CDR3 is 17 residues. Sequencing used immunoSEQ multiplex PCR; TCRdb keeps in-frame clones, though not all of them. The sample lists tens of thousands of clones, more than 90% occurring once. This receptor was obtained from an older female donor with stage I lung adenocarcinoma. The chain couples TRBV5-8 to TRBJ1-6; maybe TRBD1 (6 bases). Source: peripheral blood, taken before any cancer treatment. CDR3 nucleotides: TGTGCCAGCAGCTGGGGGCTACAGAAGTCTTATAATTCACCCCTCCACTTT. The encoded protein is CASSWGLQKSYNSPLHF.